Following are 22 T cell receptor beta chains from one sample sequenced in a study of T cell clonality in common variable immunodeficiency. Sequencing was performed with immunoSEQ multiplex PCR; in TCRdb, only in-frame clones are kept and a portion is missing. The sample offers about 35,000 clones and no singletons, the top ten holding approximately 9.8%. Sequencing was performed on peripheral blood mononuclear cells. The source is a person between 18 and 69 years old in good health.

Ten or more counts support this clone. The sequenced CDR3 bases are TGCGCCAGCAGTGATCGTTTAAGGGACAGTACCGTCGAG. Its protein is CASSDRLRDSTVE. The whole CDR3 protein is CASSDRLRDSTVEQYF. The chain has TRBV10-1 and TRBJ2-7, with 7 nucleotides matching TRBD1. Coverage ceases 3 residues before the CDR3 finishes, and the germline J gene fills in the end. CDR1 is WNHNN and CDR2 is SYGVQD in the germline V gene (reference sequence). CDR3 length equals 16 residues. Germline trimming cut 3 bases from V and 6 bases from J; bases unmatched to any gene: 14.

This clone was recorded many times. The sequence runs out 3 residues before the end of the CDR3; the remainder is reconstructed from the germline J gene. The chain is built from TRBV2 and TRBJ1-1; TRBD1 aligns across 7 bases. CDR3 length equals 14 residues. Losses at the gene ends were 8 bases for V and 4 bases for J; bases not matched to a gene: 10. CDR1 is SNHLY, CDR2 FYNNEI, per germline. The sequenced part of the CDR3 DNA is TGTGCCAGCTGGAGGGACAGCCATTCCACTGAA. Residues: CASWRDSHSTE. The whole CDR3 reads CASWRDSHSTEAFF.

This clone has at least ten counts. Sequencing ends 3 residues short of the CDR3 end; the germline J gene provides the rest. J is TRBJ2-4 and V is TRBV30; no clear D gene. This CDR3 has 12 amino acids. CDR1 is GTSNPN and CDR2 is SVGIG in the germline V gene (reference sequence). Trimming took off 5 bases at V and 4 bases at J, with 9 bases between the two ends. The CDR3 region is CAWSLGKNIQYF. CDR3 bases read: TGTGCCTGGTCCCTCGGGAAAAACATT.

This clone was observed at least ten times. The read is 3 residues too short to cover the CDR3 end, so that end is filled in from the germline J gene. This chain uses TRBV20-1 with TRBJ2-5; no firm D call. The V end lost 4 bases, the J end lost 4 bases, and 13 bases lay between the germline ends. Germline V gene sequence: CDR1 DFQATT, CDR2 SNEGSKA (reference sequence). The CDR3 length is 13 residues. The CDR3 sequence: CSATELESETQYF. Incomplete CDR3 DNA: TGCAGTGCTACCGAATTAGAGTCAGAGACC.

This clone was seen at least ten times. Read sequence stops 3 residues before the CDR3 end, and the germline J gene provides the missing end. This sequence joins TRBV4-2 and TRBJ1-4; TRBD1 is a possible D gene (5 bases). The V end lost 0 bases, the J end lost 5 bases, and 10 bases lay between the germline ends. CDR1 and CDR2 (germline): LGHNA, YNFKEQ. This CDR3 is 15 amino acids long. The CDR3 DNA, read in part, is TGTGCCAGCAGCCAAGAGGCAGGGAACAATGAAAAA. Translated, it gives CASSQEAGNNEK. The whole CDR3 sequence reads CASSQEAGNNEKLFF.

In its sample, this clone was seen many times. The DNA ends 3 residues before the CDR3 does, and the rest of the CDR3 is filled in from the germline J gene. The genes are TRBV5-5 and TRBJ2-1, with D maybe TRBD2 (5 bases). The germline V gene has CDR1 SGHKS and CDR2 YYEKEE (reference sequence). V lost 3 bases and J 7 bases, leaving 17 bases between the germline ends. The CDR3 is 15 amino acids. Incomplete CDR3 DNA: TGTGCCAGCAGCTCGACCGCTGGAGGACTGAATGAG. Its protein product is CASSSTAGGLNE. The entire CDR3 sequence reads CASSSTAGGLNEQFF.

In this sample, this clone turned up a few times. The CDR3 extends 3 residues past the end of the read, so its final part is completed from the germline J gene. The chain combines TRBV2 with TRBJ2-3, with 7 bases identical to TRBD1. Germline-derived CDR1 and CDR2 are SNHLY and FYNNEI. The CDR3 is 16 residues long. The CDR3 spells CASSARTGPYQETQYF. CDR3 DNA (partial): TGTGCCAGCAGCGCTAGGACAGGACCGTACCAAGAGACG.

The sequenced CDR3 bases are TGTGCCAGCAGTGAAAGAGGAATTGAGCGGGGGGCCTACAATGAC. It is translated as CASSERGIERGAYND. The CDR3 as a whole reads CASSERGIERGAYNDYTF. The chain is built from TRBV6-1 and TRBJ1-2, with D maybe TRBD1 (6 bases). The read is 3 residues too short to cover the CDR3 end, so that end is filled in from the germline J gene. There are 18 residues in the CDR3. The germline V gene has CDR1 MNHNS and CDR2 SASEGT.

The table lists this clone with many counts. The CDR3 extends 3 residues past the end of the read, so its final part is completed from the germline J gene. The chain employs TRBV19 and TRBJ1-5, with D possibly being TRBD1 (5 bases). The CDR3 is made up of 13 amino acids. V dropped 11 bases and J dropped 5 bases, with 16 bases sitting between them. CDR1 and CDR2 from the germline V gene are LNHDA and SQIVND (reference sequence). The sequenced CDR3 bases are TGTGCCGGGGCAGGCGCGTGGGATCAGCCC. It yields the protein CAGAGAWDQP. The entire CDR3 sequence reads CAGAGAWDQPQHF.

This clone was counted at least ten times. The read ends 3 residues shy of where the CDR3 ends; the end is completed using the germline J gene. The chain uses TRBV12-3 or TRBV12-4 and TRBJ2-1; weak D call: TRBD2 (6 bases). The CDR3 spans 14 residues. The V gene lost 7 bases and the J gene lost 1 base, with 11 bases spanning the gap. CDR3 sequence: CASTFLASYNEQFF. The CDR3 bases that were read are TGTGCCAGCACCTTTCTAGCGTCCTACAATGAG.

For this clone: The read stops 3 residues short of the end of the CDR3; the missing end is completed from the germline J gene. This chain uses TRBV19 with TRBJ1-2; no definite D call. The CDR3 has 14 amino acids. Per germline, CDR1 LNHDA and CDR2 SQIVND (reference sequence). The CDR3 reads CASSIAPANYDYTF. The sequenced part of the CDR3 DNA is TGTGCCAGTAGTATAGCCCCCGCCAACTACGAC.

Of note for this clone: Sequencing ends 3 residues short of the CDR3 end; the germline J gene provides the rest. This rearrangement joins TRBV30 to TRBJ1-2, with TRBD1 matching 8 bases. Looked up from germline, CDR1 is GTSNPN and CDR2 is SVGIG (reference sequence). The CDR3 is made up of 15 amino acids. Here the CDR3 reads CAWSVRTGLLYDYTF. Incomplete CDR3 DNA: TGTGCCTGGAGTGTTCGGACAGGGCTTCTGTACGAC.

This clone was recorded at least ten times. The CDR3 end falls 3 residues outside the read, so it is completed with the germline J gene. The gene calls are TRBV18 and TRBJ2-3, with 7 bases aligning to TRBD1. V lost 0 bases and J lost 4; bases outside the gene matches: 1. Germline assignment: CDR1 KGHSH and CDR2 LQKENI. The CDR3 covers 14 residues. The sequenced CDR3 bases are TGTGCCAGCTCACCACCGGGACAGCCAGATACG. Amino acids: CASSPPGQPDT. The full CDR3 protein reads CASSPPGQPDTQYF.

This clone has more than one count but fewer than ten. The read comes to an end 3 residues before the CDR3 does, leaving the germline J gene to fill in the end. The V gene is TRBV5-5, the J gene TRBJ2-3, with TRBD1 identical over 7 bases. The CDR3 sequence is 15 residues long. The germline V gene has CDR1 SGHKS and CDR2 YYEKEE (reference sequence). With V trimmed by 2 bases and J by 2 bases, 5 bases remained unmatched. The sequenced part of the CDR3 DNA is TGTGCCAGCAGCTTCTGGGACAGCCTCACAGATACG. Protein: CASSFWDSLTDT. The CDR3 in full is CASSFWDSLTDTQYF.

This clone came up a few times. The sequenced fragment ends 3 residues before the CDR3 boundary, so the rest is inferred from the germline J gene. The rearrangement joins TRBV30 to TRBJ1-2; D may be TRBD1 (5 bases). Germline V gives CDR1 GTSNPN, CDR2 SVGIG (reference sequence). CDR3 length: 14 amino acids. The CDR3 bases that were read are TGTGCCGTTACTTTGGGGCAGAGCACAGATACC. This encodes CAVTLGQSTDT. The whole CDR3 reads CAVTLGQSTDTYTF.

This clone was seen repeatedly, ten times or more. Read coverage stops 3 residues before the CDR3 terminus; the germline J gene supplies the remainder. This chain joins TRBV5-1 and TRBJ2-1, with a possible D match to TRBD2 (6 bases). The CDR3 has 15 amino acids. The ends were cut back, 2 bases at V and 5 bases at J, with 14 bases in the middle. CDR1 and CDR2 from the germline V gene are SGHRS and YFSETQ. CDR3 DNA (partial): TGCGCCAGCAGCTTAGCAGCGGGCCTCGACAATGAG. It specifies CASSLAAGLDNE. The full CDR3 protein reads CASSLAAGLDNEQFF.

A note on this clone: The CDR3 end lies 3 residues beyond the end of the read and is filled in from the germline J gene. V gene TRBV7-9 combines with J gene TRBJ1-2; D remains ambiguous. From germline, CDR1 is SEHNR and CDR2 FQNEAQ (reference sequence). This CDR3 comprises 15 residues. The CDR3 DNA, read in part, is TGTGCCAGCAGCTTAGAATCCGCGGGAGTGAACGAC. Amino acids: CASSLESAGVND. The full CDR3 protein reads CASSLESAGVNDYTF.

As concerns this clone: From the germline J gene comes the end of the CDR3, since the read stops 3 residues before it. The chain carries TRBV7-2 and TRBJ1-2; D gene ambiguous. The CDR3 runs to 15 residues. CDR1 is SGHTA and CDR2 is FQGNSA in the germline V gene. The sequenced part of the CDR3 DNA is TGTGCCAGCAGCTTAGGTCCTAGTGTAGGCTACGAC. It codes for CASSLGPSVGYD. The complete CDR3 sequence is CASSLGPSVGYDYTF. Supplemented by reference TRBV7-2 and TRBJ1-2, the full variable domain reads GAGVSQSPSNKVTEKGKDVELRCDPISGHTALYWYRQSLGQGLEFLIYFQGNSAPDKSGLPSDRFSAERTGGSVSTLTIQRTQQEDSAVYLCASSLGPSVGYDYTFGSGTRLTVV.

Many counts were recorded for this clone. CDR3 sequence: CASSSPRRPQHF. The part of the CDR3 DNA that was read is TGTGCCAGCAGTTCCCCGCGGAGACCC. The rearrangement joins TRBV6-2 or TRBV6-3 to TRBJ1-5; no reliable D call. The sequence runs out 3 residues before the end of the CDR3; the remainder is reconstructed from the germline J gene. In germline, CDR1 is MNHEY, CDR2 SVGEGT. The CDR3 spans 12 residues.

This clone was seen ten or more times. Read coverage stops 3 residues before the CDR3 terminus; the germline J gene supplies the remainder. This chain connects TRBV19 to TRBJ1-5; 7 bases line up with TRBD1. V lost 3 bases to trimming and J lost 6 bases; unmatched junction nucleotides: 2. The CDR3 runs 13 residues. The germline gives CDR1 LNHDA, CDR2 SQIVND (reference sequence). This CDR3 is CASSITGAQPQHF. CDR3 bases read: TGTGCCAGTAGTATCACAGGGGCTCAGCCC.

This clone was detected many times. The DNA ends 3 residues before the CDR3 does, and the rest of the CDR3 is filled in from the germline J gene. The chain combines TRBV9 with TRBJ2-1; 7 bases match TRBD1. V was clipped by 0 bases and J by 2 bases; unmatched bases: 2. CDR3 length: 15 residues. Germline assignment: CDR1 SGDLS and CDR2 YYNGEE. The CDR3: CASSVEGAAYNEQFF. Incomplete CDR3 DNA: TGTGCCAGCAGCGTAGAGGGGGCCGCCTACAATGAG.

This clone was seen a few times. The DNA ends 3 residues before the CDR3 does, and the rest of the CDR3 is filled in from the germline J gene. The same CDR3 arises from other DNA sequences in this sample as well. The gene calls are TRBV7-9 and TRBJ2-4; tentatively, D is TRBD2 (6 bases). The CDR3 is 13 residues long. Germline assignment: CDR1 SEHNR and CDR2 FQNEAQ (reference sequence). This CDR3 is CASSLGTNYGQYF. The CDR3 DNA, read in part, is TGTGCCAGCAGCTTAGGGACTAACTATGGT. The whole variable domain, filled in from reference TRBV7-9 and TRBJ2-4, reads DTGVSQNPRHKITKRGQNVTFRCDPISEHNRLYWYRQTLGQGPEFLTYFQNEAQLEKSRLLSDRFSAERPKGSFSTLEIQRTEQGDSAMYLCASSLGTNYGQYFGAGTRLSVL.